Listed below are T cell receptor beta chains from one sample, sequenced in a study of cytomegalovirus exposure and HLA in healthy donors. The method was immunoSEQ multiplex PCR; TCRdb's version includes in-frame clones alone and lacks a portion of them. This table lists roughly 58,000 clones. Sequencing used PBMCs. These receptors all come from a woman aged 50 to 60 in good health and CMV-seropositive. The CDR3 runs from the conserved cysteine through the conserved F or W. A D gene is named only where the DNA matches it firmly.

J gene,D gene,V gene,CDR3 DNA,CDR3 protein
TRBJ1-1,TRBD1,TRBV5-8,TGTGCCAGCAGTCTCATCAGGGGGCGGGCCACTGAAGCTTTCTTT,CASSLIRGRATEAFF
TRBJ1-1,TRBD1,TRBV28,TGTGCCAGCAGTACCTACAGGGGGCCCATGAACACTGAAGCTTTCTTT,CASSTYRGPMNTEAFF
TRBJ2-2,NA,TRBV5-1,TGCGCCAGCAGCAAAGGGGAGGTCGGGGAGCTGTTTTTT,CASSKGEVGELFF
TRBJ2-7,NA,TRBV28,TGTGCCAGCAGATCCAGTTCCTACGAGCAGTACTTC,CASRSSSYEQYF
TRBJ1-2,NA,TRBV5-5,TGTGCCAGCAGCTCCATATTGACAGATACTAACTATGGCTACACCTTC,CASSSILTDTNYGYTF
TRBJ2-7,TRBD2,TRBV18,TGTGCCAGCTCACCGGGGTCGGCGGGAGCAACCTACGAGCAGTACTTC,CASSPGSAGATYEQYF
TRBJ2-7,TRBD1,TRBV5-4,TGTGCCAGCAGCTTGGCCAGTGCAGGGGGCCACGAGCAGTACTTC,CASSLASAGGHEQYF
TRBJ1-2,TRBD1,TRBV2,TGTGCCAGCAGCGGGGACAGTGAAGCGCGGGGCTACACCTTC,CASSGDSEARGYTF
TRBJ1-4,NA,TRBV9,TGTGCCAGCAGCGTAGGTTTCGGGGGTGAAAAACTGTTTTTT,CASSVGFGGEKLFF
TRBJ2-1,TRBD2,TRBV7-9,TGTGCCAGCTGTCCTAGCGGACCTTACAATGAGCAGTTCTTC,CASCPSGPYNEQFF
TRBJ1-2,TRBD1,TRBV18,TGTGCCAGCTCTCTCCGGACAGGGGATAACTATGGCTACACCTTC,CASSLRTGDNYGYTF
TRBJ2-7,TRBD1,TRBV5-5,TGTGCCAGCAGCTTGGGACAGGGGGTCTACGAGCAGTACTTC,CASSLGQGVYEQYF
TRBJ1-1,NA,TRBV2,TGTGCCAGCAGTGAATCCCCGGACAGAAACACTGAAGCTTTCTTT,CASSESPDRNTEAFF
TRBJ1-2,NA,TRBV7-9,TGTGCCAGCAGCTTCGGAGCAAACTATGGCTACACCTTC,CASSFGANYGYTF
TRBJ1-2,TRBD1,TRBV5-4,TGTGCCAGCAGCTTCCCCGCCCAGGACAGGAGCTTC,CASSFPAQDRSF
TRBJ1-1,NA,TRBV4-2,TGTGCCAGCAGCCAAGACGTGTGGGAGGGGGGGAACACTGAAGCTTTCTTT,CASSQDVWEGGNTEAFF
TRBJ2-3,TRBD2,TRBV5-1,TGCGCCAGCAGCTTGGCCATCGGGCGGGGGATGACAGATACGCAGTATTTT,CASSLAIGRGMTDTQYF
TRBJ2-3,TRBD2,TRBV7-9,TGTGCCAGCAGCTCCCTGGGGGGCGGGGGGCACACAGATACGCAGTATTTT,CASSSLGGGGHTDTQYF
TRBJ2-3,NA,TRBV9,TGTGCCAGCAGCGCCCGCCGAGGGCTAGTGGGCACAGATACGCAGTATTTT,CASSARRGLVGTDTQYF
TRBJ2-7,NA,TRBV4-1,TGCGCCAGCAGCGGGGTACCAGGGGTCCTCCTCTCCTACGAGCAGTACTTC,CASSGVPGVLLSYEQYF
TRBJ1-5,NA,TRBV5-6,TGTGCCAGCAGCTCCCTCCGGGGGACCTTTAGCAATCAGCCCCAGCATTTT,CASSSLRGTFSNQPQHF
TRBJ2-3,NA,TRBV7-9,TGTGCCAGCAGCTTAACCCAGGGAGATACGCAGTATTTT,CASSLTQGDTQYF
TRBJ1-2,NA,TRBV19,TGTGCCAGTAGCCTGGTTGCGGGGAACTATGGCTACACCTTC,CASSLVAGNYGYTF
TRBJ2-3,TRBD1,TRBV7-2,TGTGCCAGCAGCTCCACCCCGACAGGGGCGCAGTATTTT,CASSSTPTGAQYF
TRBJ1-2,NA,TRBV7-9,TGTGCCAGCAGCCCATCAGGGGAAAGCGGCTACACCTTC,CASSPSGESGYTF
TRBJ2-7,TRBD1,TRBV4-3,TGCGCCAGCAGCCAGGACACACTCTCGGGACAGGCCTTCGGGGGCGCCTACGAGCAGTACTTC,CASSQDTLSGQAFGGAYEQYF
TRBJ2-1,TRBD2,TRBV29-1,TGCAGCGTCGTCCGGGGGGATGCCTACAATGAGCAGTTCTTC,CSVVRGDAYNEQFF
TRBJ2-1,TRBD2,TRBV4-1,TGCGCCAGCAGCCAAAGCGGGGGGGGTTTGGGGGAGCAGTTCTTC,CASSQSGGGLGEQFF
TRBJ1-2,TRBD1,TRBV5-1,TGCGCCAGCAGCTCCCAGGGGGGCTATGGCTACACCTTC,CASSSQGGYGYTF
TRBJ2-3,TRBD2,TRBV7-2,TGTGCCAGCAGCCCGTCCGCGCTAGCGGGGTATTGGGATACGCAGTATTTT,CASSPSALAGYWDTQYF
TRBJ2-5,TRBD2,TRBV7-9,TGTGCCAGCAGCTGGGAGGGGAGGCTAGCGGGCCCCCAAGAGACCCAGTACTTC,CASSWEGRLAGPQETQYF
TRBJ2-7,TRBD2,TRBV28,TGTGCCAGCAGTTTAGGGGGAGGGCCTAGAAACGAGCAGTACTTC,CASSLGGGPRNEQYF
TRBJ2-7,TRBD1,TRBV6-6,TGTGCCAGCAGTTACCAGGGACAGGGGTTAAACGAGCAGTACTTC,CASSYQGQGLNEQYF
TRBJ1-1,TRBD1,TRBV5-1,TGCGCCAGCAGCTTGGAAGGGGGCTCCACTGAAGCTTTCTTT,CASSLEGGSTEAFF
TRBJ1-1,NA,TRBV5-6,TGTGCCAGCAGCTTGGCCGCAGGAAGTGAAGCTTTCTTT,CASSLAAGSEAFF
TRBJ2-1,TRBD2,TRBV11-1,TGTGCCAGCAGCTTCTCCCAACTAGCGGGAGGGCCAGATGAGCAGTTCTTC,CASSFSQLAGGPDEQFF
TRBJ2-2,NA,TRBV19,TGTGCCAGTAGTATATTCGGCGGGACCGGGGAGCTGTTTTTT,CASSIFGGTGELFF
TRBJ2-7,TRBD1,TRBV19,TGTGCCAGTAGTGGGGAACAGGGGGCGCTTCCTCTCGAGCAGTACTTC,CASSGEQGALPLEQYF
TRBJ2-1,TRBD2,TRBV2,TGTGCCAGCTTCCTGGGGCTAGCGGGATTCAATGAGCAGTTCTTC,CASFLGLAGFNEQFF
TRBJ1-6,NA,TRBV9,TGTGCCAGCAGCGCGACAGTGAACTATAATTCACCCCTCCACTTT,CASSATVNYNSPLHF
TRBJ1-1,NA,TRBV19,TGTGCCAGTAGTATAGGAGGCCGGATAAACACTGAAGCTTTCTTT,CASSIGGRINTEAFF
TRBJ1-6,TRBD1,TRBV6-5,TGTGCCAGCAGCAGACAGGGAACCAATTCACCCCTCCACTTT,CASSRQGTNSPLHF
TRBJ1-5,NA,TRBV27,TGTGCCAGCAGTTTAGTAAGCGGCAATCAGCCCCAGCATTTT,CASSLVSGNQPQHF
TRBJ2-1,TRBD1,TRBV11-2,TGTGCCAGCAGCTTAGGAGACAGGGTCTCCTACAATGAGCAGTTCTTC,CASSLGDRVSYNEQFF
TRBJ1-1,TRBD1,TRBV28,TGTGCCAGCAGTCCGACAGGGAGGCAGGACTTAAGGAACACTGAAGCTTTCTTT,CASSPTGRQDLRNTEAFF
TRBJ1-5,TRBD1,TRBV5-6,TGTGCCAGCAGCTTAACAGGGGGCGCAGGGCCCCAGCATTTT,CASSLTGGAGPQHF